This T cell receptor (beta chain) was identified during a study of graft-versus-host responses after intestinal transplantation. Points on this clone: Its antigen is unidentified.

General study points: Clonal ratios of graft-versus-host to host-versus-graft in allografts were high for patients exhibiting graft-donor T cell macrochimerism.

Profiled with immunoSEQ multiplex PCR; TCRdb holds only in-frame clones, not every one. The table includes around 15,000 clones, 70% to 85% detected once. The germline gives CDR1 MNHEY, CDR2 SVGAGI. CDR3 size: 12 residues. Trimming took off 6 bases at V and 6 bases at J, with 8 bases between the two ends. Graft samples were processed, releasing intraepithelial and lamina propria lymphocytes. The sequence came from a human patient who received an intestinal transplant, so some T cells may come from the graft donor. Source: ileum tissue, taken 14 days after transplant. The V gene is TRBV6-5, the J gene TRBJ2-2, with D tentatively TRBD1 (5 bases). Written as DNA, the CDR3 is TGTGCCAGCAGCCCAGGGCCCGGGGAGCTGTTTTTT. Protein sequence: CASSPGPGELFF.